What follows are 2 T cell receptor beta chains derived from one specimen sequenced in a study of long-term antiretroviral therapy in people with HIV. With survey level as its setting, the immunoSEQ assay was v3.0. Measured with immunoSEQ multiplex PCR; TCRdb has only the in-frame clones, and not every one. The sample has approximately 30,000 clones; 95% to 98% are singletons. The specimen was unsorted PBMCs, collected 7.6 years after starting antiretroviral therapy. These receptors originate from a man aged 25-40 years with HIV.

The CDR3 spells CASSPHDRGNYGYTF. The CDR3 DNA is TGTGCCAGCAGCCCTCATGACAGGGGAAACTATGGCTACACCTTC. V usage is TRBV13 and J usage is TRBJ1-2; TRBD1 agrees at 8 bases. CDR1 is PRHDT and CDR2 is FYEKMQ in the germline V gene (reference sequence). V lost 5 bases to trimming and J lost 2 bases; unmatched junction nucleotides: 7. CDR3 length: 15 amino acids. The complete variable domain, with remaining parts taken from reference TRBV13 and TRBJ1-2, reads AAGVIQSPRHLIKEKRETATLKCYPIPRHDTVYWYQQGPGQDPQFLISFYEKMQSDKGSIPDRFSAQQFSDYHSELNMSSLELGDSALYFCASSPHDRGNYGYTFGSGTRLTVV.

The chain carries TRBV7-9 and TRBJ2-5; perhaps TRBD1 as D (6 bases). Deletions cut 5 bases from V and 2 bases from J, with 12 bases between. Germline V gives CDR1 SEHNR, CDR2 FQNEAQ (reference sequence). The CDR3 is 14 amino acids. This CDR3 reads CASSQGGQQETQYF. The CDR3 DNA is TGTGCCAGCAGCCAAGGAGGACAGCAAGAGACCCAGTACTTC.